This TCR beta chain stems from a study of T cell repertoires in cytomegalovirus infection. Overall study: Peptides in the study included HLA-C-restricted and HLA-B-restricted CMV epitopes. Both CMV infection and a matching HLA type were indicated by public TCR beta signatures. Study-level points and caveats: Clonotypes of TCR beta that were HLA-C-restricted and CMV-specific dominated the ex vivo response.

The CDR3 has 13 residues. V gave up 5 bases and J gave up 12 bases, with 17 bases separating them. Germline V gene data show CDR1 as SGHVS and CDR2 as FQNEAQ. TCRdb re-analysed the reads in MiXCR, keeping a single row per CDR3 protein. Found here are hundreds of thousands of distinct CDR3 sequences, roughly 36% of them singletons; the top ten hold about 20%. On this clonotype itself: Its specificity is unknown.

The sequence was obtained from a human donor in good health (CMV status not recorded). Some clones in this sample may be carry-over from other donors' samples. Sequencing used cultured PBMCs, obtained from culture after CMV antigen stimulation. The gene calls are TRBV7-8 and TRBJ2-1; possible D gene TRBD1, 6 bases. The CDR3 DNA follows: TGTGCCAGCAGCCGGACCCGGCAGGGGCCGCAGTTCTTC. Protein product: CASSRTRQGPQFF.